This note documents a single T cell receptor (beta chain) sequence. Its specificity is unknown. The data derive from a study of cytotoxic CD8 clonotypes in ibrutinib-treated CLL. As for the study in general: Among the patients, roughly ten presented as relapsed/refractory and about 15 as treatment-naive; fewer than 18 showed unmutated IGHV. The taking of response samples occurred after a median about 12 months of treatment, with a range of 6 to 36.

The study's findings and limits: Baseline clonality, higher than in age-matched healthy donors, tracked circulating CD8+ T-cell counts.

V shed 3 bases and J shed 3 bases, with 15 bases lying between them. Germline loops: CDR1 LNHNV, CDR2 YYDKDF (reference sequence). CDR3 length: 16 amino acids. Investigators sought sequencing depths of between 1 in 200,000 and 1 in 1 million T cells. TCRdb keeps only in-frame clones here, not all; method: immunoSEQ multiplex PCR. This sample has 150,000 to 250,000 clones, with over 60% found just once. This specimen consisted of PBMCs, obtained after 24 months of ibrutinib treatment. The receptor was isolated from a human donor with chronic lymphocytic leukemia. The rearrangement uses TRBV15 and TRBJ1-5, with a weak D call TRBD1 (5 bases). In nucleotides, the CDR3 is TGTGCCACCAGCAGGGGGGGAAAGGACTACAATCAGCCCCAGCATTTT. It yields the protein CATSRGGKDYNQPQHF.